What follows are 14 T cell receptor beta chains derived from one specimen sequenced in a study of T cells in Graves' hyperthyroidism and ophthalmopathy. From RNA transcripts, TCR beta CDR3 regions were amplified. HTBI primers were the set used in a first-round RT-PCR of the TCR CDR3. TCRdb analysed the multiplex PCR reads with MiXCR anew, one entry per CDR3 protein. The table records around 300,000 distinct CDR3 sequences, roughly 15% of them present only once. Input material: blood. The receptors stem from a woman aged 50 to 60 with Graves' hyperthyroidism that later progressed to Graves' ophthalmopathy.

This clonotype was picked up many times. CDR3 loop: CSARDVRQGGGYSNQPQHF. The DNA of the CDR3 is TGCAGTGCTAGAGATGTCCGACAGGGTGGGGGATATAGCAATCAGCCCCAGCATTTT. The chain links TRBV20-1 to TRBJ1-5, with 7 bases fitting TRBD1. The CDR3 length is 19 residues. Germline V gives CDR1 DFQATT, CDR2 SNEGSKA (reference sequence). V lost 0 bases and J lost 0; bases outside the gene matches: 14.

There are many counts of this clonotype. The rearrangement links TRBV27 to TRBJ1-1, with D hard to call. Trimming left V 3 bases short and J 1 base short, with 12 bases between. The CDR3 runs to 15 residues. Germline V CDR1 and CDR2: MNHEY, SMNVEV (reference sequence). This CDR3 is CASSFVDRENTEAFF. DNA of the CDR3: TGTGCCAGCAGTTTCGTAGATCGGGAGAACACTGAAGCTTTCTTT.

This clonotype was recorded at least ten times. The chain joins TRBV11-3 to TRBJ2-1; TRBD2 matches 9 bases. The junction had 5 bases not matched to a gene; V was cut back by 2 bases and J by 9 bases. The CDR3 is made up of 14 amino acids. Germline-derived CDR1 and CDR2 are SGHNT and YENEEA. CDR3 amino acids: CASSLRLAGPEQFF. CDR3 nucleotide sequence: TGTGCCAGCAGCTTACGGCTAGCGGGGCCTGAGCAGTTCTTC.

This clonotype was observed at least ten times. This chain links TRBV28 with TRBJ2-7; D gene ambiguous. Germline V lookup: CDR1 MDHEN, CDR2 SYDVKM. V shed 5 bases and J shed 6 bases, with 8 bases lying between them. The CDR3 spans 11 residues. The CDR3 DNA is TGTGCCAGCAGTGCGTTGGGCGAGCAGTACTTC. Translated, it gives CASSALGEQYF.

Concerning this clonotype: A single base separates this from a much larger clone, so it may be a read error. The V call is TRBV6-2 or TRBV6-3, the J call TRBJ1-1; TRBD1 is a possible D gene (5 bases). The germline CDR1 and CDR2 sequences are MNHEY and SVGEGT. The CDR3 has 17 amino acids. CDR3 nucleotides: TGTGCCAGCAGTTCGGGGGGTAGCACAGATATGAACACTGAAGCTTCCTTT. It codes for CASSSGGSTDMNTEASF.

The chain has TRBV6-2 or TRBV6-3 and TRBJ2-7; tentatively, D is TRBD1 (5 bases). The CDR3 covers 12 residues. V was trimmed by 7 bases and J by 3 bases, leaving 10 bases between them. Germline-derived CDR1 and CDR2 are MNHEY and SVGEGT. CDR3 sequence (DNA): TGTGCCAGCACCTCCGACAGCTACGAGCAGTACTTC. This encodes CASTSDSYEQYF.

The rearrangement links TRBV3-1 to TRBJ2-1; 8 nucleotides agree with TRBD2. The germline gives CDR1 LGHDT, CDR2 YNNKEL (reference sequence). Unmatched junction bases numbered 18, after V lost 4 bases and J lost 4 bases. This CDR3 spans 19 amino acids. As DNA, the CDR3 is TGTGCCAGCAGCCGTGCCGGGCCTAGCGGGCATGCCAAGTACAATGAGCAGTTCTTC. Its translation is CASSRAGPSGHAKYNEQFF.

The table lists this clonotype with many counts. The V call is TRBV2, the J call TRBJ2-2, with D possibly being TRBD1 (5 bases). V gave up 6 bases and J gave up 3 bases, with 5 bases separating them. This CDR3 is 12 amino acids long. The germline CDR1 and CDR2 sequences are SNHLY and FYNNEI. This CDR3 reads CASRGDTGELFF. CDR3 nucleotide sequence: TGTGCCAGCAGAGGGGACACCGGGGAGCTGTTTTTT.

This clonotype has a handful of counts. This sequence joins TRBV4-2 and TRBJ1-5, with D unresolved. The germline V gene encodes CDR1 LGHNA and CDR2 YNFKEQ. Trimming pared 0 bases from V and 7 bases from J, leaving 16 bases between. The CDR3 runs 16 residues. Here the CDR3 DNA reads TGTGCCAGCAGCCAAGATTTAAGAGGGATTGGGCAGCCCCAGCATTTT. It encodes CASSQDLRGIGQPQHF.

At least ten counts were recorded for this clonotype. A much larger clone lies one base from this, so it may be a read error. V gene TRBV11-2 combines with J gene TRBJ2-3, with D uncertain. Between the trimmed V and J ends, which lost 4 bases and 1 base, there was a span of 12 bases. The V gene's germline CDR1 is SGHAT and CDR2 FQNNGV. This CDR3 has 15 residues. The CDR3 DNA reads TGTGCCAGCAGCTCTCCTCGCCGGGGCACAGATACGCAGTATTTT. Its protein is CASSSPRRGTDTQYF.

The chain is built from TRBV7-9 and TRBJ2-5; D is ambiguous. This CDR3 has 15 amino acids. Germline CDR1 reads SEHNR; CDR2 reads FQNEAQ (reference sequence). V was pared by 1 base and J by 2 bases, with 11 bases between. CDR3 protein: CASSLGLPSQETQYF. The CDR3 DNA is TGTGCCAGCAGCTTAGGACTCCCTTCTCAAGAGACCCAGTACTTC.

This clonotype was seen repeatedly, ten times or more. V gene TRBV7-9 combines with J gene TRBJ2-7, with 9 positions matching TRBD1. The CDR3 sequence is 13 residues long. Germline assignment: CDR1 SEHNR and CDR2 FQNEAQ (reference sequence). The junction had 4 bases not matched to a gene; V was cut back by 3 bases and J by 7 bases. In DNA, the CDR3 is TGTGCCAGCAGCTTTGGGACAGGGTTGGAGCAGTACTTC. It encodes CASSFGTGLEQYF.

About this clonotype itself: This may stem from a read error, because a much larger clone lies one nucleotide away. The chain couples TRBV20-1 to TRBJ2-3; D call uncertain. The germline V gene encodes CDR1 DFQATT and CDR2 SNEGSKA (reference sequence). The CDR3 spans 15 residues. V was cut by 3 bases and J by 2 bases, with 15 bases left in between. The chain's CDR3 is CSARRTAYPTDTQYF. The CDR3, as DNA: TGCAGTGCTAGGAGGACGGCATACCCCACAGATACGCAGTATTTT.

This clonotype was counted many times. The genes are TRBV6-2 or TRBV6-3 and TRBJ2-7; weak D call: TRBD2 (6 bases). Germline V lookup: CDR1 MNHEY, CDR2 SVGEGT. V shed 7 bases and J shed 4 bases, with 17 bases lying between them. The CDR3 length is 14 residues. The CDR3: CASNSLSGVYEQYF. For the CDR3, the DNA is TGTGCCAGCAACTCCCTATCGGGAGTATACGAGCAGTACTTC.